This T cell receptor (beta chain) was captured by sequencing in a study of blood T cell repertoires in COVID-19. Looking at the study overall: The study drew acute and convalescent COVID-19 samples from the United States, Italy and Spain. Sample material is recorded as cDNA or gDNA derived from T cells, B-cell-depleted T cells, or PBMCs.

The table lists this clone with many counts. The protocol was immunoSEQ multiplex PCR, while the TCRdb copy is restricted to in-frame clones and leaves out a portion. The sample consists of under 250,000 clones, 85% to 90% of them appearing once. Germline CDR1 and CDR2: KGHSH and LQKENI. Trimming removed 2 bases from V and 0 bases from J; junction bases left unmatched: 1. The CDR3 covers 14 residues. Sequenced: PBMCs or T cells enriched from blood (not recorded which). The clonotype was recovered from a man aged 35 to 55 who had recovered from COVID-19. The chain recombines TRBV18 with TRBJ2-7, with 7 bases that match TRBD1. The CDR3 DNA sequence: TGTGCCAGCTCACCAGGGGACAGCTCCTACGAGCAGTACTTC. It yields the protein CASSPGDSSYEQYF.